A single sample gave rise to the 16 T cell receptor beta chains below, sequenced in a study of T cell responses to AZD1222 COVID-19 vaccine. Profiled with immunoSEQ multiplex PCR; TCRdb holds only in-frame clones, not every one. The sample has 85,000 or so clones; about 82% are singletons. Here the sequenced sample was peripheral blood, taken 28 days after the second AZD1222 dose. The receptor set was obtained from an adult who received the AZD1222 COVID-19 vaccine.

CDR3 sequence: CASSTGGSGYTF. CDR3 sequence (DNA): TGTGCCAGCAGTACAGGGGGCAGTGGCTACACCTTC. The V call is TRBV28, the J call TRBJ1-2; 9 bases are a match to TRBD1. The CDR3 contains 12 residues. J was trimmed by 7 bases and V by 5 bases; bases with no gene match: 2. The V gene's germline CDR1 is MDHEN and CDR2 SYDVKM.

The gene calls are TRBV7-2 and TRBJ1-3; D unclear. The CDR3 has 17 residues. Germline V gene sequence: CDR1 SGHTA, CDR2 FQGNSA. V gave up 6 bases and J gave up 0 bases, with 18 bases separating them. CDR3 amino acids: CASRPGSILHSGNTIYF. The CDR3 coding sequence is TGTGCCAGCAGGCCTGGGTCGATCCTCCACTCTGGAAACACCATATATTTT.

This sequence joins TRBV28 and TRBJ1-2; D might be TRBD1 (6 bases). Germline V lookup: CDR1 MDHEN, CDR2 SYDVKM. The V gene lost 1 base and the J gene lost 5 bases, with 8 bases spanning the gap. The CDR3 runs to 13 residues. The CDR3 DNA reads as TGTGCCAGCAGTTTATCACAGGGATATGGCTACACCTTC. Translating it yields CASSLSQGYGYTF.

The chain joins TRBV18 to TRBJ1-5; no reliable D call. The germline gives CDR1 KGHSH, CDR2 LQKENI. Between the trimmed V and J ends, which lost 6 bases and 2 bases, there was a span of 11 bases. This CDR3 spans 14 amino acids. CDR3 sequence: CASSRGEGNQPQHF. The CDR3 bases are TGTGCCAGCTCGCGAGGTGAGGGCAATCAGCCCCAGCATTTT.

This clone was counted between two and nine times. The V gene is TRBV7-6, the J gene TRBJ2-2, with 11 nucleotides matching TRBD2. The length of the CDR3 is 18 residues. The ends lost 5 bases at V and 4 bases at J; junction bases unmatched: 12. CDR1 SGHVS and CDR2 FNYEAQ come from the germline V gene. CDR3 amino acids: CASSKRLAGREPTGELFF. Here the CDR3 DNA reads TGTGCCAGCAGCAAACGACTAGCGGGAAGGGAGCCCACCGGGGAGCTGTTTTTT.

As to this clone: Distinct nucleotide sequences in the sample also encode this CDR3. J is TRBJ1-6 and V is TRBV3-1 (or the pseudogene TRBV3-2); D is possibly TRBD1 (6 bases). Germline values: CDR1 LGHDT, CDR2 YNNKEL (reference sequence). V was clipped by 1 base and J by 8 bases, with 9 bases between them. The CDR3 runs to 14 residues. The CDR3 region is CASSQGGRDSPLHF. For the CDR3, the DNA is TGTGCCAGCAGCCAAGGGGGGCGCGATTCACCCCTCCACTTT.

The chain has TRBV7-9 and TRBJ2-7, with D tentatively TRBD1 (5 bases). The germline V gene encodes CDR1 SEHNR and CDR2 FQNEAQ (reference sequence). The CDR3 totals 12 residues. Trimming left V 5 bases short and J 4 bases short, with 9 bases between. In DNA, the CDR3 is TGTGCCAGCAGCCCGACAGAATACGAGCAGTACTTC. The encoded protein is CASSPTEYEQYF.

This sequence joins TRBV7-3 and TRBJ2-3, with D unresolved. V was shortened by 4 bases and J by 2 bases, with 7 bases between the two germline ends. This CDR3 comprises 13 residues. Looked up from germline, CDR1 is SGHTA and CDR2 is FQGTGA. CDR3 nucleotide sequence: TGTGCCAGCAGCTCCCCCTCCACAGATACGCAGTATTTT. It codes for CASSSPSTDTQYF.

A few counts support this clone. V is TRBV25-1 and J is TRBJ1-4, with TRBD1 matching 8 bases. The CDR3 is made up of 16 amino acids. The ends lost 4 bases at V and 4 bases at J; junction bases unmatched: 8. CDR1 is MGHDK, CDR2 SYGVNS, per germline. CDR3 nucleotide sequence: TGTGCCAGCAGTGCCCGACGACAGGGGATTAATGAAAAACTGTTTTTT. It codes for CASSARRQGINEKLFF.

The chain recombines TRBV9 with TRBJ2-2; possibly TRBD1 or TRBD2 for D (6 bases each). Trimming shortened V by 4 bases and J by 5 bases, and 15 bases separated the two germline ends. Germline V lookup: CDR1 SGDLS, CDR2 YYNGEE. The CDR3 spans 15 residues. The CDR3 sequence: CASSPLGGGTGELFF. The CDR3, as DNA: TGTGCCAGCAGCCCCTTAGGGGGAGGAACCGGGGAGCTGTTTTTT.

This clone came up once. The J gene is TRBJ1-1, the V gene TRBV19; 7 bases are shared with TRBD1. Trimming cost V 2 bases and J 11 bases; bases outside gene matches: 11. This CDR3 contains 14 residues. Germline lookup yields CDR1 LNHDA and CDR2 SQIVND (reference sequence). This chain's CDR3 is CASSISGGGQYAFF. The CDR3 DNA sequence: TGTGCCAGTAGTATATCCGGTGGGGGACAGTACGCTTTCTTT. The full variable domain, its missing parts supplied by reference TRBV19 and TRBJ1-1, is DGGITQSPKYLFRKEGQNVTLSCEQNLNHDAMYWYRQDPGQGLRLIYYSQIVNDFQKGDIAEGYSVSREKKESFPLTVTSAQKNPTAFYLCASSISGGGQYAFFGQGTRLTVV.

This chain joins TRBV12-1 and TRBJ2-3. TRBV12-1 is shown as a pseudogene. The CDR3 runs 15 residues. The CDR3 DNA follows: TGTGCCAGCAGCTTTTCTCCGCCCATGTTAGATACGCAGTATTTT. It codes for CASSFSPPMLDTQYF.

The chain combines TRBV25-1 with TRBJ2-7; 13 nucleotides agree with TRBD2. CDR3 length: 15 residues. V lost 2 bases, J lost 3 bases, and 1 base stayed unmatched. Germline V gene sequence: CDR1 MGHDK, CDR2 SYGVNS. This CDR3 reads CASSEGLAGVYEQYF. DNA of the CDR3: TGTGCCAGCAGTGAAGGACTAGCGGGAGTCTACGAGCAGTACTTC.

The V gene is TRBV19, the J gene TRBJ1-3, with D perhaps TRBD1 (6 bases). The CDR3 has 16 amino acids. The germline gives CDR1 LNHDA, CDR2 SQIVND (reference sequence). Trimming stripped 3 bases from V and 0 bases from J, with 12 bases between. CDR3 region: CASSIMRTVSGNTIYF. The CDR3 region has the DNA TGTGCCAGTAGTATCATGCGGACAGTCTCTGGAAACACCATATATTTT.

Only one count was recorded for this clone. The V gene is TRBV15, the J gene TRBJ2-7; maybe TRBD2 (6 bases). This CDR3 region has 14 residues. Per germline, CDR1 LNHNV and CDR2 YYDKDF (reference sequence). The germline V and J ends were trimmed by 0 bases and 4 bases, with 10 bases remaining between them. This chain's CDR3 is CATSRDGGGYEQYF. CDR3 DNA: TGTGCCACCAGCAGAGACGGTGGGGGGTACGAGCAGTACTTC.

The chain is built from TRBV7-2 and TRBJ2-3, with 7 bases fitting TRBD2. Trimming took 1 base from V and 6 from J; bases not matched to a gene: 10. The germline V gene has CDR1 SGHTA and CDR2 FQGNSA. The CDR3 length is 16 residues. The DNA for the CDR3 is TGTGCCAGCAGCTTAGTAATAATGACTAGCAAGGATACGCAGTATTTT. Its translation: CASSLVIMTSKDTQYF. Supplemented by reference TRBV7-2 and TRBJ2-3, the full variable domain reads GAGVSQSPSNKVTEKGKDVELRCDPISGHTALYWYRQSLGQGLEFLIYFQGNSAPDKSGLPSDRFSAERTGGSVSTLTIQRTQQEDSAVYLCASSLVIMTSKDTQYFGPGTRLTVL.